This TCR beta chain was identified during a study of neurological immune-mediated disorders. Findings of the study overall: Phylogenetic grouping assigned the repertoires of 18 of 34 multiple sclerosis patients to a single related-CDR3 cluster, representing a possible signature.

Each CDR3 protein is one row after TCRdb ran MiXCR on the 5' RACE reads. The sample lists over 60,000 distinct CDR3 sequences, roughly 5% occurring once. As to this clonotype: The antigen is not known.

CDR1 is LGHDT and CDR2 is YNNKEL in the germline V gene (reference sequence). With 4 bases removed from V and 6 bases from J, the gap between germline ends came to 18 bases. The CDR3 loop spans 15 amino acids. This chain joins TRBV3-1 and TRBJ1-1; no reliable D call. Source material: PBMCs. This TCR was recovered from a woman aged 25 to 45 with multiple sclerosis. The CDR3: CASSLSGVKLSEAFF. DNA of the CDR3: TGTGCCAGCAGCCTAAGTGGAGTTAAATTATCTGAAGCTTTCTTT.